The 12 T cell receptor beta chains reported below all come from one sample, sequenced in a study of CD8+ T cells in alopecia areata. The treatment is: oral pan-JAK inhibitor, 5-10 mg twice daily. RNA extraction and reverse transcription yielded cDNA as sequencing template. The assay was immunoSEQ multiplex PCR, and TCRdb's table has in-frame clones only and misses some. In the table there are around 110,000 clones, roughly 84% of which are singletons. The sequenced sample was CD8+ T cells sorted from blood, obtained at week 24, from a patient treated with tofacitinib. The receptors were gathered from a human donor with alopecia areata.

The chain is built from TRBV4-1 and TRBJ2-1; a possible D gene is TRBD2 (6 bases). The CDR3 spans 15 residues. Germline lookup yields CDR1 MGHRA and CDR2 YSYEKL. V was trimmed by 4 bases and J by 2 bases, leaving 12 bases between them. CDR3 nucleotides: TGCGCCAGCAGCCCCAGCGGGCTTACCTACAATGAGCAGTTCTTC. The encoded protein is CASSPSGLTYNEQFF.

This clone was seen a single time. The V call is TRBV7-8, the J call TRBJ2-3, with 7 bases aligning to TRBD2. J was trimmed by 1 base and V by 5 bases; bases with no gene match: 3. This CDR3 region has 14 residues. Looked up from germline, CDR1 is SGHVS and CDR2 is FQNEAQ. CDR3 nucleotide sequence: TGTGCCAGCAGCCTTCGGGGGGGCACAGATACGCAGTATTTT. This sequence encodes CASSLRGGTDTQYF.

Concerning this clone: The germline gene is not matched at one end of the junction; a read error may be the cause. The chain is built from TRBV29-1 and TRBJ1-2; D uncertain. The length of the CDR3 is 13 residues. Germline CDR1 is SQVTM and CDR2 is ANQGSEA. CDR3 DNA: TGCAGCGCCGTCGGACGGCTAAACTGTGGCTACACCTTC. Amino acid sequence: CSAVGRLNCGYTF.

The chain employs TRBV5-1 and TRBJ1-2, with no clear D. CDR3 length equals 13 residues. Trimming cost V 6 bases and J 4 bases, with 13 bases left between them. Germline values: CDR1 SGHRS, CDR2 YFSETQ. The chain's CDR3 is CASKDPIFYGYTF. The CDR3 DNA is TGCGCCAGCAAGGACCCCATCTTCTATGGCTACACCTTC.

The CDR3 sequence is CASSQETTGLAITGELFF. For the CDR3, the DNA is TGCGCCAGCAGCCAAGAGACGACAGGACTAGCGATAACCGGGGAGCTGTTTTTT. The chain uses TRBV4-3 and TRBJ2-2; 9 nucleotides agree with TRBD2. Per germline, CDR1 LGHNA and CDR2 YSLEER. The J segment lost 5 bases and the V segment lost 0 bases, leaving 10 bases of the junction unmatched. This CDR3 is 18 amino acids long.

CDR3 DNA sequence: TGCGCCAGCAGCTTGGCTGGGGGAGTCTACGAGCAGTACTTC. This sequence encodes CASSLAGGVYEQYF. The J gene is TRBJ2-7, the V gene TRBV5-1; TRBD1 or TRBD2 may be the D gene (5 bases each). Trimming shortened V by 0 bases and J by 3 bases, and 10 bases separated the two germline ends. The CDR3 has 14 amino acids. Looked up from germline, CDR1 is SGHRS and CDR2 is YFSETQ.

This clone showed up just once. V is TRBV15 and J is TRBJ2-5; 10 nucleotides line up with TRBD1. This CDR3 contains 16 residues. Trimming cost V 6 bases and J 1 base; bases outside gene matches: 8. Germline CDR1 is LNHNV and CDR2 is YYDKDF (reference sequence). As DNA, the CDR3 is TGTGCCACCAGTACTGGCCGGGACAGGGGCCAAGAGACCCAGTACTTC. Translated, it gives CATSTGRDRGQETQYF.

The rearrangement links TRBV9 to TRBJ2-7; 10 bases are shared with TRBD2. V lost 0 bases, J lost 3 bases, and 3 bases stayed unmatched. CDR3 size: 15 residues. CDR1 and CDR2 (germline): SGDLS, YYNGEE. The CDR3 region is CASSVGASGGYEQYF. The CDR3 region has the DNA TGTGCCAGCAGCGTAGGGGCTAGCGGGGGCTACGAGCAGTACTTC. The full variable domain, with the rest looked up from reference TRBV9 and TRBJ2-7, is DSGVTQTPKHLITATGQRVTLRCSPRSGDLSVYWYQQSLDQGLQFLIQYYNGEERAKGNILERFSAQQFPDLHSELNLSSLELGDSALYFCASSVGASGGYEQYFGPGTRLTVT.

V gene TRBV7-8 combines with J gene TRBJ2-1, with 14 bases lining up with TRBD2. Germline-derived CDR1 and CDR2 are SGHVS and FQNEAQ. Trimming cost V 5 bases and J 9 bases; bases outside gene matches: 6. This CDR3 comprises 15 residues. CDR3 DNA: TGTGCCAGCAGCACGACTAGCGGGGGGGTCGGTGAGCAGTTCTTC. Protein: CASSTTSGGVGEQFF.

The chain links TRBV7-9 to TRBJ2-4, with D unclear. Germline assignment: CDR1 SEHNR and CDR2 FQNEAQ (reference sequence). V lost 5 bases and J lost 7, with 12 bases in between. The CDR3 has 13 amino acids. CDR3 region: CASSPGMVNIQYF. CDR3 nucleotides: TGTGCCAGCAGCCCCGGTATGGTCAACATTCAGTACTTC.

V and J are TRBV7-6 and TRBJ2-3, with TRBD2 as a possible D gene (5 bases). The CDR3 loop spans 13 amino acids. V was trimmed by 8 bases and J by 6 bases, leaving 15 bases between them. Germline CDR1 and CDR2: SGHVS and FNYEAQ. CDR3: CASGVRESDTQYF. In nucleotides, the CDR3 is TGTGCCAGCGGGGTGAGGGAATCGGATACGCAGTATTTT.

With respect to this clone: The same CDR3 also results from other DNA sequences found in this sample. V and J are TRBV5-6 and TRBJ2-7; D is perhaps TRBD1 or TRBD2 (5 bases each). CDR3 size: 14 residues. Trimming pared 0 bases from V and 2 bases from J, leaving 9 bases between. The germline CDR1 and CDR2 sequences are SGHDT and YYEEEE. The CDR3 sequence: CASSLGQGAYEQYF. Written as DNA, the CDR3 is TGTGCCAGCAGCTTGGGGCAGGGAGCCTACGAGCAGTACTTC.